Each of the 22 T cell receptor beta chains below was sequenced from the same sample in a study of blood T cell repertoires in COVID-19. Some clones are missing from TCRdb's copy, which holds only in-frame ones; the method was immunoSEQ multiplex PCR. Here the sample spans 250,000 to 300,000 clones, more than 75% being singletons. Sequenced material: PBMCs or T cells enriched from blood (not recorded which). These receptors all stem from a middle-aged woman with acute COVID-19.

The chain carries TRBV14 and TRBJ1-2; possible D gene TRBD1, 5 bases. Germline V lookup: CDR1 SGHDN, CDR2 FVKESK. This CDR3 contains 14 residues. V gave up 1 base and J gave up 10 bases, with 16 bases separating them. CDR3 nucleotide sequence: TGTGCCAGCAGCCAAGCAGGGTCCCGGATTTCCTACACCTTC. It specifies CASSQAGSRISYTF.

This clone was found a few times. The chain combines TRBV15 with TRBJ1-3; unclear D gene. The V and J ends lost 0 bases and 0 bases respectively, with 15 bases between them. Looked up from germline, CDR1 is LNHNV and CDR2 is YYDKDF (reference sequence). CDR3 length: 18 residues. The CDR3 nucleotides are TGTGCCACCAGCAGAGATGGTGGGCAGGCGAGCTCTGGAAACACCATATATTTT. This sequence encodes CATSRDGGQASSGNTIYF.

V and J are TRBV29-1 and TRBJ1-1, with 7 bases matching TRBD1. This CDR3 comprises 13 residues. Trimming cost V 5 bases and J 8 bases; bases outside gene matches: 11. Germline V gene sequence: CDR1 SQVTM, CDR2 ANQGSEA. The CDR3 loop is CSVLTGSRREAFF. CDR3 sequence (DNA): TGCAGCGTTTTGACAGGGTCTCGGAGGGAAGCTTTCTTT.

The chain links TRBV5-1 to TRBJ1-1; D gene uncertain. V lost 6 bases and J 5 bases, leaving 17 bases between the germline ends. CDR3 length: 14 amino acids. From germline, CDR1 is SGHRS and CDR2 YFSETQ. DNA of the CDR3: TGCGCCAGCAACCCGCAGACCCCCGGGACTGAAGCTTTCTTT. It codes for CASNPQTPGTEAFF.

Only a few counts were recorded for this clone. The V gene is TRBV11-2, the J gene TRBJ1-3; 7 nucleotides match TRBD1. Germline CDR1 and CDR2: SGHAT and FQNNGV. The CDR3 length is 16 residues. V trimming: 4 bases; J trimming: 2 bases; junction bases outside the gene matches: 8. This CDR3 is CASSSQVRGAGNTIYF. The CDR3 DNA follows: TGTGCCAGCAGCTCCCAGGTCAGGGGGGCTGGAAACACCATATATTTT.

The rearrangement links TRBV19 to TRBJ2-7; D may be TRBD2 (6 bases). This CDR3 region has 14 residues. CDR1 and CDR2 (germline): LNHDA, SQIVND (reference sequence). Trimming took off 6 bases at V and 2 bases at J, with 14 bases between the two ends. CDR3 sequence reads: CASSQGLPTYEQYF. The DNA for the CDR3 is TGTGCCAGTAGCCAGGGACTTCCGACCTACGAGCAGTACTTC.

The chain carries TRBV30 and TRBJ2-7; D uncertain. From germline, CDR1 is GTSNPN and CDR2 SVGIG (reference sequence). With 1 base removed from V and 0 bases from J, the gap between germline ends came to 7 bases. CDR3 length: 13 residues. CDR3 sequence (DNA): TGTGCCTGGAGTGGGGCGTACTCCTACGAGCAGTACTTC. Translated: CAWSGAYSYEQYF. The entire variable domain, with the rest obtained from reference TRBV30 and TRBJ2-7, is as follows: SQTIHQWPATLVQPVGSPLSLECTVEGTSNPNLYWYRQAAGRGLQLLFYSVGIGQISSEVPQNLSASRPQDRQFILSSKKLLLSDSGFYLCAWSGAYSYEQYFGPGTRLTVT.

CDR3 amino acids: CASSSRLGYEQYF. The CDR3 coding sequence is TGTGCCAGCAGTTCCCGACTCGGTTACGAGCAGTACTTC. This chain links TRBV27 with TRBJ2-7; D unclear. CDR3 length: 13 residues. The V gene's germline CDR1 is MNHEY and CDR2 SMNVEV (reference sequence). Trimming shortened V by 4 bases and J by 4 bases, and 11 bases separated the two germline ends.

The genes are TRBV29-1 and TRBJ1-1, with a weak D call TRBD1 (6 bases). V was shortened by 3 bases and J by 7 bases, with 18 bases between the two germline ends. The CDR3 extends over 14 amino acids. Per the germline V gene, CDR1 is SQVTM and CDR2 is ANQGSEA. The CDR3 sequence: CSVDQGGGGNEAFF. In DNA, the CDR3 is TGCAGCGTTGACCAAGGGGGGGGAGGAAATGAAGCTTTCTTT. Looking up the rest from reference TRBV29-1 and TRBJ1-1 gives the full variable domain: SAVISQKPSRDICQRGTSLTIQCQVDSQVTMMFWYRQQPGQSLTLIATANQGSEATYESGFVIDKFPISRPNLTFSTLTVSNMSPEDSSIYLCSVDQGGGGNEAFFGQGTRLTVV.

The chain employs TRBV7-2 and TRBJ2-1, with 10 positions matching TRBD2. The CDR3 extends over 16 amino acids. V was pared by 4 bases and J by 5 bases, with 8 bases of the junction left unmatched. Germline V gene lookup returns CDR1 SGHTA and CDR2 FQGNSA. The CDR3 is CASSSSGRGYHNEQFF. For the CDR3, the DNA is TGTGCCAGCAGCTCGAGCGGGAGGGGTTATCACAATGAGCAGTTCTTC.

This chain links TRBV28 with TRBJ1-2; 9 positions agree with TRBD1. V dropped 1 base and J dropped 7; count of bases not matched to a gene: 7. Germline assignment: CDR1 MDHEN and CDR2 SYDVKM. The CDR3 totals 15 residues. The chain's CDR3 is CASSLLAGQGLGYTF. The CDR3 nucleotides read TGTGCCAGCAGTTTATTGGCGGGACAGGGTCTTGGCTACACCTTC.

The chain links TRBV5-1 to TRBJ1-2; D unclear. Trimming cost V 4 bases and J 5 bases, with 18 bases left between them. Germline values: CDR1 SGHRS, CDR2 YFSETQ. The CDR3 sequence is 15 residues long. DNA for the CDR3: TGCGCCAGCAGCCCAGACGGAGGCGATTATTATGGCTACACCTTC. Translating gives CASSPDGGDYYGYTF.

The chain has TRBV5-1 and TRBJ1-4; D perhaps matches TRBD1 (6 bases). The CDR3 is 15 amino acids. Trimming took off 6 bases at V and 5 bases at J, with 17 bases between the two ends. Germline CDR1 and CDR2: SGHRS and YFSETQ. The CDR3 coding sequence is TGCGCCAGCAAACAGGGAAGCGGGGTGAATGAAAAACTGTTTTTT. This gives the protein CASKQGSGVNEKLFF.

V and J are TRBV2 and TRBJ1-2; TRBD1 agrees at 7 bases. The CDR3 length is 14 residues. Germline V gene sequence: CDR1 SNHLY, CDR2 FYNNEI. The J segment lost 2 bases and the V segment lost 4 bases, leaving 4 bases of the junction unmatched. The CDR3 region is CASSVTGLNYGYTF. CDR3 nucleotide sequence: TGTGCCAGCAGTGTGACAGGGTTAAACTATGGCTACACCTTC.

The CDR3 DNA reads as TGTGCCAGCAGCTTAGCCTTCGACAATGAGCAGTTCTTC. Encoded protein: CASSLAFDNEQFF. The genes are TRBV7-2 and TRBJ2-1; unclear D gene. The CDR3 is made up of 13 amino acids. The germline V gene has CDR1 SGHTA and CDR2 FQGNSA. The V and J ends lost 0 bases and 5 bases respectively, with 5 bases between them.

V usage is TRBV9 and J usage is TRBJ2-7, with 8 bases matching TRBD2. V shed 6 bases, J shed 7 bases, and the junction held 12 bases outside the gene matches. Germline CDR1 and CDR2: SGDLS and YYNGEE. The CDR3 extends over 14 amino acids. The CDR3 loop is CASNPGGGSFEQYF. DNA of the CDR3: TGTGCCAGCAACCCCGGGGGGGGCTCTTTTGAGCAGTACTTC.

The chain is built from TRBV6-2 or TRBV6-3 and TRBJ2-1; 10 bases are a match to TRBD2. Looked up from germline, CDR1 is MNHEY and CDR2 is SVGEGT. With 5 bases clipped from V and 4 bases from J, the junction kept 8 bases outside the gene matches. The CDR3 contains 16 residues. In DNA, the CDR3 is TGTGCCAGCAGTCCAACCGGGACTAGCGCTTACAATGAGCAGTTCTTC. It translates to CASSPTGTSAYNEQFF.

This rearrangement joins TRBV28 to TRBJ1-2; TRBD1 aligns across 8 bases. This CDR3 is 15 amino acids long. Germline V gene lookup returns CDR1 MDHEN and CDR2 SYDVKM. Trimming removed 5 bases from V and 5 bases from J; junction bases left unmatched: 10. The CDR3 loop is CASSPAGTGEYGYTF. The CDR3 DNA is TGTGCCAGCAGTCCCGCCGGGACAGGTGAATATGGCTACACCTTC.

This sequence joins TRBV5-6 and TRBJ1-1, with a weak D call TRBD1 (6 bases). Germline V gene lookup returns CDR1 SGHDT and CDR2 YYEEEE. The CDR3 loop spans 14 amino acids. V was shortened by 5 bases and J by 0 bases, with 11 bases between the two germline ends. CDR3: CASRYGQLNTEAFF. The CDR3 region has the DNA TGTGCCAGCAGATACGGACAGCTGAACACTGAAGCTTTCTTT.

Here the CDR3 reads CASRPGQGTGELFF. The CDR3 DNA follows: TGTGCCAGCAGACCGGGACAGGGAACGGGGGAGCTGTTTTTT. The genes are TRBV25-1 and TRBJ2-2; TRBD1 aligns across 9 bases. The CDR3 extends over 14 amino acids. Germline V gene sequence: CDR1 MGHDK, CDR2 SYGVNS. Germline trimming cut 6 bases from V and 8 bases from J; bases unmatched to any gene: 7.

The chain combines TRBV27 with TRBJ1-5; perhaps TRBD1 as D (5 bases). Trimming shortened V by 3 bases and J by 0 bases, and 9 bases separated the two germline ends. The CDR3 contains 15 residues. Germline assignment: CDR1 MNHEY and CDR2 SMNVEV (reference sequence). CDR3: CASSFQGNSNQPQHF. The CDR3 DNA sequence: TGTGCCAGCAGTTTTCAGGGAAATAGCAATCAGCCCCAGCATTTT.

The CDR3 DNA reads as TGTGCCAGCAGTTACCCCGGACTAGCGGGGGTCCCCGGGGAGCTGTTTTTT. Encoded protein: CASSYPGLAGVPGELFF. The chain joins TRBV6-2 or TRBV6-3 to TRBJ2-2, with 13 bases lining up with TRBD2. Per the germline V gene, CDR1 is MNHEY and CDR2 is SVGEGT. V lost 2 bases and J lost 6; bases outside the gene matches: 6. The CDR3 contains 17 residues.